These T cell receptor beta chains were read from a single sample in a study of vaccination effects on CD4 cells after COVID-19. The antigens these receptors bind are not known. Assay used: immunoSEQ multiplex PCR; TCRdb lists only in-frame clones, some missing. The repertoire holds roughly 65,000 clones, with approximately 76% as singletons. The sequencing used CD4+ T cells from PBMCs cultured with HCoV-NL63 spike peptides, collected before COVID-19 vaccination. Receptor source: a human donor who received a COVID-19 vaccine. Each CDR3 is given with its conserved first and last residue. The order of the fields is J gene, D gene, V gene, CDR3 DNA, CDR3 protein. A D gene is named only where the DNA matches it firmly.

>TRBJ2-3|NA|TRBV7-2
TGTGCCAGCAGCTCCCGGGGTGGAGGAAACACAGATACGCAGTATTTT
CASSSRGGGNTDTQYF
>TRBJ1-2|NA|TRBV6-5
TGTGCCAGCAGTCAGTCTCCGGGAGGCCTCTATGGCTACACCTTC
CASSQSPGGLYGYTF
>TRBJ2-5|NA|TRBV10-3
TGTGCCATCAGTGAGTCGAAGGTCGTAGAGACCCAGTACTTC
CAISESKVVETQYF
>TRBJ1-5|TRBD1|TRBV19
TGTGCCAGTAGTATAGTCCCCGGGACAGGGGGCGGTCAGCCCCAGCATTTT
CASSIVPGTGGGQPQHF
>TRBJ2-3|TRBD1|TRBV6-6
TGTGCCAGCAGACCCGGGACAGGGGGTGACACAGATACGCAGTATTTT
CASRPGTGGDTDTQYF
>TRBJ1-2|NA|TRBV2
TGTGCCAGCAGTGAAGGAGACTATGGCTACACCTTC
CASSEGDYGYTF
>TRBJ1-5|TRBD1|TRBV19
TGTGCCAGCCGCGACTCGGGACAGGGTGTGTTGGGCAATCAGCCCCAGCATTTT
CASRDSGQGVLGNQPQHF
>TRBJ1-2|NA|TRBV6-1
TGTGCCAGCAGTGACCCGGCGGGGTCTGGCTACACCTTC
CASSDPAGSGYTF
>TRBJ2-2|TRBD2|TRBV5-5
TGTGCCAGCAGCTTACGACTAGCGGGGGGGCGAACCGGGGAGCTGTTTTTT
CASSLRLAGGRTGELFF
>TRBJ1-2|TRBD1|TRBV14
TGTGCCAGCAGCCATAGGGGGACAGGCGGCTACACCTTC
CASSHRGTGGYTF
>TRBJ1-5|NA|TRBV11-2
TGTGCCAGCAGCTACCTTAGTACCCAGCCCCAGCATTTT
CASSYLSTQPQHF
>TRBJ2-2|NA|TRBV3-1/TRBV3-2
TGTGCCAGCAGCCGGATTCTGACCGGGGAGCTGTTTTTT
CASSRILTGELFF
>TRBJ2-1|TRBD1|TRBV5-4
TGTGCCAGCAGCCCAGGGGGATCCTACAATGAGCAGTTCTTC
CASSPGGSYNEQFF
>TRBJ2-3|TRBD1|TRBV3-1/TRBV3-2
TGTGCCAGCAGCCAAGGGCAGGGGGTAGATACGCAGTATTTT
CASSQGQGVDTQYF
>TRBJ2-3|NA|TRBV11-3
TGTGCCAGCTCTGATTTGGCAGATACGCAGTATTTT
CASSDLADTQYF
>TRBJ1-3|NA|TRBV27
TGTGCCAGCCGCAGGGCTTCTGGAAACACCATATATTTT
CASRRASGNTIYF
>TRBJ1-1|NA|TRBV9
TGTGCCAGCAGCCCCGGGGGACGAACTGAAGCTTTCTTT
CASSPGGRTEAFF
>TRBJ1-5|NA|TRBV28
TGTGCCACCAGAAGGGCGGGAGGGGAGCCCCAGCATTTT
CATRRAGGEPQHF
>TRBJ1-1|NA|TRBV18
TGTGCCAGCTCACCAACGCAGAACACTGAAGCTTTCTTT
CASSPTQNTEAFF
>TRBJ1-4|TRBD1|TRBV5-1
TGCGCCAGCAGCTTGGAAGGGCCTCAGGGGGGTGAAAAACTGTTTTTT
CASSLEGPQGGEKLFF
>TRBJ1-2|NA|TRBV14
TGTGCCAGCAGCCAGCAGGGCCTCTATGGCTACACCTTC
CASSQQGLYGYTF
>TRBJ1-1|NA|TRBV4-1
TGCGCCAGCAGCCGCCAGGGGAACACTGAAGCTTTCTTT
CASSRQGNTEAFF
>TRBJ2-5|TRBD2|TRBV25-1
TGTGCCAGCAGTCGTAGCGGGGGCGAGACCCAGTACTTC
CASSRSGGETQYF
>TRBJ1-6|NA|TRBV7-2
TGTGCCAGCAGCCCGAGGGTTGCAGGGACGGGATCACCCCTCCACTTT
CASSPRVAGTGSPLHF
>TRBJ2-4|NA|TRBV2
TGTGCCAGCAGTGAAGTCCGGGACCTATTTGATAACATTCAGTACTTC
CASSEVRDLFDNIQYF